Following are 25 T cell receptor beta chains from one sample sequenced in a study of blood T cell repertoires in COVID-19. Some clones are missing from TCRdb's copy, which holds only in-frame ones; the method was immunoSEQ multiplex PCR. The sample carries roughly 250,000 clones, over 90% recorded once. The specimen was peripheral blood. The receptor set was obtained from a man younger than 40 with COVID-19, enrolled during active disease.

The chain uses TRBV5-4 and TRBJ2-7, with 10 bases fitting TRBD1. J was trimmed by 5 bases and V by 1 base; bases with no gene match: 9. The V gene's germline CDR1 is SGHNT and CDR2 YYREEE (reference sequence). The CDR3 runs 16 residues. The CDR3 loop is CASSLLSGTGEDEQYF. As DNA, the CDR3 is TGTGCCAGCAGCTTGCTATCCGGGACAGGGGAGGACGAGCAGTACTTC.

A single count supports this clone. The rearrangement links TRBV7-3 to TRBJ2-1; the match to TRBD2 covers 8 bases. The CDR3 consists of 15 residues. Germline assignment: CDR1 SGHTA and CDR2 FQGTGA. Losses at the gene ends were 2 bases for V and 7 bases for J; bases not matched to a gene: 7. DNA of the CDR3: TGTGCCAGCAGCTTACGCCCGACTAGCGCGAATGAGCAGTTCTTC. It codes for CASSLRPTSANEQFF.

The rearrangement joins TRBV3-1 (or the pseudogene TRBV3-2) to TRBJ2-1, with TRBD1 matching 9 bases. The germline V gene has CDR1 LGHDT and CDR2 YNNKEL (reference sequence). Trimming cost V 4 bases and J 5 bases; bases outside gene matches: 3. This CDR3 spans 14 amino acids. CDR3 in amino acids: CASSRDRDNNEQFF. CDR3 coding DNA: TGTGCCAGCAGCCGGGACAGGGATAACAATGAGCAGTTCTTC.

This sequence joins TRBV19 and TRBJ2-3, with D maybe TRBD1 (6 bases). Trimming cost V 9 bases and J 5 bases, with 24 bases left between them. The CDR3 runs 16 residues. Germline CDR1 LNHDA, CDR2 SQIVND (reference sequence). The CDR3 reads CASASRGQIIGDTQYF. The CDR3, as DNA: TGTGCCAGCGCCAGCAGGGGTCAGATTATCGGAGATACGCAGTATTTT.

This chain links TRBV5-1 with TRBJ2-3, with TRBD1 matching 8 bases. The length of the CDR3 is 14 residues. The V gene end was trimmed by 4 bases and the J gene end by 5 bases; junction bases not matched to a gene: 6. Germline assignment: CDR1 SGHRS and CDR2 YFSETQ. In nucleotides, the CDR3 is TGCGCCAGCAGCCTGCAGGGGGCTGGAGATACGCAGTATTTT. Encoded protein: CASSLQGAGDTQYF.

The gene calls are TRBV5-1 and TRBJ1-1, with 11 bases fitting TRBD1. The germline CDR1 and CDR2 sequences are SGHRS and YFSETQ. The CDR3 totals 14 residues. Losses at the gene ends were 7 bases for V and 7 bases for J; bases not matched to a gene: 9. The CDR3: CASQRTGGAGEAFF. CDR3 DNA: TGCGCCAGCCAAAGGACAGGGGGCGCGGGTGAAGCTTTCTTT.

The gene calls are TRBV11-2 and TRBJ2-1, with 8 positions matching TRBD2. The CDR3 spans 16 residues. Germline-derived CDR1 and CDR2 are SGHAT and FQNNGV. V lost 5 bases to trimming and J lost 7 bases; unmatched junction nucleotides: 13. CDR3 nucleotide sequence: TGTGCCAGCAGCCCAAGCTTACTAGCGGCTGGGAATGAGCAGTTCTTC. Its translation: CASSPSLLAAGNEQFF.

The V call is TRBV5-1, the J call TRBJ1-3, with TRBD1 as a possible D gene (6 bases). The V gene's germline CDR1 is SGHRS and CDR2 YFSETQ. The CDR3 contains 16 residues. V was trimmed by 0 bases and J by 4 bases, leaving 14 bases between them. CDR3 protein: CASSLVTGPSGNTIYF. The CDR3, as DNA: TGCGCCAGCAGCTTGGTTACAGGGCCTTCCGGAAACACCATATATTTT.

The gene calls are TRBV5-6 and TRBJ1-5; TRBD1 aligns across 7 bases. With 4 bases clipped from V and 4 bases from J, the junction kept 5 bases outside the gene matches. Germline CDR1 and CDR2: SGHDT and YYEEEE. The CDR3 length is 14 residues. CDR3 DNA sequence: TGTGCCAGCAGCCGGGGACAGTTTAATCAGCCCCAGCATTTT. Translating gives CASSRGQFNQPQHF.

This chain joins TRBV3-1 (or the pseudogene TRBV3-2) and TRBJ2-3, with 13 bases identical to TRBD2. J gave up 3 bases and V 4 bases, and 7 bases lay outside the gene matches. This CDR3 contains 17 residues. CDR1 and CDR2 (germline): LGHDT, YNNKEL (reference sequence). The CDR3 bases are TGTGCCAGCAGCCTTCCCACTAGCGGGGGGGCTACAGATACGCAGTATTTT. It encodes CASSLPTSGGATDTQYF.

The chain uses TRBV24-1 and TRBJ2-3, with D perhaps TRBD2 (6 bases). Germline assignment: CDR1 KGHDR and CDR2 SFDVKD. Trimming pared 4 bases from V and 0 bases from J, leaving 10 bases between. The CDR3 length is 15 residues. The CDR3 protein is CATSEFGGSTDTQYF. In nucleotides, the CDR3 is TGTGCCACCAGTGAATTTGGGGGGAGCACAGATACGCAGTATTTT.

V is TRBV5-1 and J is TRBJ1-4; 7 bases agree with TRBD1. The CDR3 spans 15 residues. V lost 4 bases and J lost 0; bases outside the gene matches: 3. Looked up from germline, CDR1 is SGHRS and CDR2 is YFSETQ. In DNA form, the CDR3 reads TGCGCCAGCAGCCCGGGGACAGCAACTAATGAAAAACTGTTTTTT. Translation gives CASSPGTATNEKLFF.

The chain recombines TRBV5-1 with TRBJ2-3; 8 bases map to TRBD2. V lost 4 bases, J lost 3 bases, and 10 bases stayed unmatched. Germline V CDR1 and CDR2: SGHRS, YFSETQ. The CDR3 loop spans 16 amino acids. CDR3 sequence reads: CASSQPPGLETDTQYF. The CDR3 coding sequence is TGCGCCAGCAGCCAACCACCGGGACTAGAAACAGATACGCAGTATTTT.

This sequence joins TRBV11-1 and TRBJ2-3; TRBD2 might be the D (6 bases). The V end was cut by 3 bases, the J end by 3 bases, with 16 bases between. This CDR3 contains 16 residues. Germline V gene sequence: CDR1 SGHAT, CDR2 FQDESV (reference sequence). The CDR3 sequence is CASSFIEAGSTDTQYF. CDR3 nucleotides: TGTGCCAGCAGCTTTATTGAGGCGGGGTCTACAGATACGCAGTATTTT.

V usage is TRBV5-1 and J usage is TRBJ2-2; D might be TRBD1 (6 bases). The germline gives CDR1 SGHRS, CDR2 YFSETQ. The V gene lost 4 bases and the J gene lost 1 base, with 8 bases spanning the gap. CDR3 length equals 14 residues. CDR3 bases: TGCGCCAGCAGCAGGGGACAGAACACCGGGGAGCTGTTTTTT. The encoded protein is CASSRGQNTGELFF.

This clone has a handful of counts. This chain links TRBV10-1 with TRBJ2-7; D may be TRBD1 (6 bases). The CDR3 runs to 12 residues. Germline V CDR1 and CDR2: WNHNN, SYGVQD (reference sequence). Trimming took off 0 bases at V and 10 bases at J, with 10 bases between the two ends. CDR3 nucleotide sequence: TGCGCCAGCAGTGAGTCCGGGACATCCCAGTACTTC. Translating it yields CASSESGTSQYF.

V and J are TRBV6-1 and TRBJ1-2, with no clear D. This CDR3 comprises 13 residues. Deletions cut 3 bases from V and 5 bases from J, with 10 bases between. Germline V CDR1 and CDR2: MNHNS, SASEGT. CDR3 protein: CASSDSQAYGYTF. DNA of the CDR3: TGTGCCAGCAGTGATAGTCAGGCATATGGCTACACCTTC.

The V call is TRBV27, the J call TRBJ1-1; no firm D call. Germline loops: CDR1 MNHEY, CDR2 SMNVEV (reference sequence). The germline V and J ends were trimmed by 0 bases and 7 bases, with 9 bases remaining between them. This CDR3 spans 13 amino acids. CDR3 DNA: TGTGCCAGCAGTTTATCACGGGGAATTGAAGCTTTCTTT. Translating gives CASSLSRGIEAFF.

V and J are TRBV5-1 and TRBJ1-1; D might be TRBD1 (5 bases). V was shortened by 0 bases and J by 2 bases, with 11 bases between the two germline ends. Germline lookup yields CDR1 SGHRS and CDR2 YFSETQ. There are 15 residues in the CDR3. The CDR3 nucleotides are TGCGCCAGCAGCTTGGCAGGGAACTTAAACACTGAAGCTTTCTTT. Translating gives CASSLAGNLNTEAFF.

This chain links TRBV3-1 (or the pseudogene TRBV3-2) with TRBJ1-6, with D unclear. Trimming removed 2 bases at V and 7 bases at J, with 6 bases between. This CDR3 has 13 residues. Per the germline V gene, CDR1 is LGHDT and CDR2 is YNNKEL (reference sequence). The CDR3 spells CASSQSSNSPLHF. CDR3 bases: TGTGCCAGCAGCCAATCTAGCAATTCACCCCTCCACTTT.

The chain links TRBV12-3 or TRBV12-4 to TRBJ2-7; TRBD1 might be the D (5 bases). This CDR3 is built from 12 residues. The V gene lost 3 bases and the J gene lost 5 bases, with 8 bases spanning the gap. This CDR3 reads CASSLGRHEQYF. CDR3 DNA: TGTGCCAGCAGTTTGGGGCGCCACGAGCAGTACTTC.

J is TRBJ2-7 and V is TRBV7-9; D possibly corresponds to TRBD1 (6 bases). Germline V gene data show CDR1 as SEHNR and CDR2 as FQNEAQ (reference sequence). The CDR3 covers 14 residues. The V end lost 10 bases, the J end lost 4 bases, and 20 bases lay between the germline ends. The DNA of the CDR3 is TGTGCCATCAATTCCGGGACAACCAAATACGAGCAGTACTTC. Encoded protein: CAINSGTTKYEQYF.

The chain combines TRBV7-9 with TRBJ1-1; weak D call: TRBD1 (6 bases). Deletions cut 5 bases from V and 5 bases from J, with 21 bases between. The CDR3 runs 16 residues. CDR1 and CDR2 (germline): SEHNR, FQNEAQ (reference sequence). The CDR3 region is CASSKGVGGSGTEAFF. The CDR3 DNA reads TGTGCCAGCAGCAAAGGGGTAGGGGGAAGTGGAACTGAAGCTTTCTTT.

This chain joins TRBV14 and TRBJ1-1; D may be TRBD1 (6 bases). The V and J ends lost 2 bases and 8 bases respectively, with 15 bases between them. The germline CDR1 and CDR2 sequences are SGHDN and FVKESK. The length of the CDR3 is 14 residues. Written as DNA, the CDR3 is TGTGCCAGCAGCCAATCCGGACGGGGGGGCGAAGCTTTCTTT. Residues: CASSQSGRGGEAFF.

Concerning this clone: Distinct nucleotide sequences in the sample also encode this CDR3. The chain's CDR3 is CASSEPAGGPYEQYF. CDR3 nucleotide sequence: TGTGCCAGCAGTGAGCCAGCGGGGGGACCCTACGAGCAGTACTTC. The rearrangement uses TRBV2 and TRBJ2-7; TRBD2 aligns across 9 bases. Germline V CDR1 and CDR2: SNHLY, FYNNEI. CDR3 size: 15 residues. V trimming: 3 bases; J trimming: 2 bases; junction bases outside the gene matches: 5.